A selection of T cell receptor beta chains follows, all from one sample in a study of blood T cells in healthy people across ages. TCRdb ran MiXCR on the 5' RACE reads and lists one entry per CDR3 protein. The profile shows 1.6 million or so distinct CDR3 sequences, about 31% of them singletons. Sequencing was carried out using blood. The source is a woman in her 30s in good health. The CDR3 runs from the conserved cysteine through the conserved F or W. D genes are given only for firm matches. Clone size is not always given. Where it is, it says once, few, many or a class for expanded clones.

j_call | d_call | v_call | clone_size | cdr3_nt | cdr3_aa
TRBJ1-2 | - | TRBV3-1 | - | TGTGCCAGCAGCCAAAGGGCAGGGCGTTATGGCTACACCTTC | CASSQRAGRYGYTF
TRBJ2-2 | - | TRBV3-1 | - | TGTGCCAGCAGCCAACGGTCAAGTGGGAACACCGGGGAGCTGTTTTTT | CASSQRSSGNTGELFF
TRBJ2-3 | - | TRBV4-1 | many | TGCGCCAGCAGCCGATGGGAAAGCACAGATACGCAGTATTTT | CASSRWESTDTQYF
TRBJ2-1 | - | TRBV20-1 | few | TGCAGTGCTAGATCCAGCGGAACCTACAATGAGCAGGTCTTC | CSARSSGTYNEQVF
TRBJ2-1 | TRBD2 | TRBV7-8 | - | TGTGCCAGCAGCTTAGGAGTTAGGCGGGAGCACTTCAATAGACATGAGCAGTTCTTC | CASSLGVRREHFNRHEQFF
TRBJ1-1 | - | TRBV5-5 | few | TGTGCCAGCAGCTACATCAGTACCCGGACCGCTTTCTTT | CASSYISTRTAFF
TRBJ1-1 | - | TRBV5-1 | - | TGCGCCAGCAGTTTGGACAGACCGAGCTCTGAAGCTTTCTTT | CASSLDRPSSEAFF
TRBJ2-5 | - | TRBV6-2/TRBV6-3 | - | TGTGCCAGCAGATCAGGGATTGGTGAGACCCAGTACTTC | CASRSGIGETQYF
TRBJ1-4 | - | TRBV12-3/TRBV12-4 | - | TGTGCCAGCAAACGGGCAGGATCACTGTTTTTT | CASKRAGSLFF
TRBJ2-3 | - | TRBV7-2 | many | TGTGCCAGCAGCCCCTACACAGATACGCAGTATTTT | CASSPYTDTQYF
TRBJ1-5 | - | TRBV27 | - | TGTGCCAGCAGTTTATACCCGACGGATAATCAGCCCCAGCATTTT | CASSLYPTDNQPQHF
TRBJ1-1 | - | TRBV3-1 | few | TGTGCCAGCAGCCATGCCAGGGGTGGTACTGAAGCTTTCTTT | CASSHARGGTEAFF
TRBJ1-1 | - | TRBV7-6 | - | TGTGCCAGCAGCTTCATTACAGGGAACACTGAAGCTTTCTTT | CASSFITGNTEAFF
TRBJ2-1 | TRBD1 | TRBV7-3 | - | TGTGCCAATACGTTCGAGGGTCAGGGGGCAAAGGAGCAGTTCTTC | CANTFEGQGAKEQFF
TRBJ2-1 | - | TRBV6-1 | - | TGTGCCAGCAGTCAAATCGGGGCTGAGCAGTTCTTC | CASSQIGAEQFF
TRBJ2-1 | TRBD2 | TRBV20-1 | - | TGCAGTGCTAGGACAGCCAGCGGCGGGAGAGGGGCTAGCTCCTACAATGAGCAGTTCTTC | CSARTASGGRGASSYNEQFF
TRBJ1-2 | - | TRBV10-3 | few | TGTGCCATCAGTGAGCCCGGAACCGACAGGTCTAACTATGGCTACACCTTC | CAISEPGTDRSNYGYTF
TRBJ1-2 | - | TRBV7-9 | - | TGTGCCAGCAGCTTAGAGTATGCCTATGGCTACACCTTC | CASSLEYAYGYTF
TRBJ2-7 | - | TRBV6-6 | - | TGTGCCAGCGGCAGCAGGGGCTACGAGCAGTACTTC | CASGSRGYEQYF
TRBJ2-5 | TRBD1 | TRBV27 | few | TGTGCCAGCAGTAGCTACAGGGGAGCCGAGGTAGAGACCCAGTACTTC | CASSSYRGAEVETQYF
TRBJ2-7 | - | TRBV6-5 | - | TGTGCCAGCAGGCGCCATGGTCGCTACGAGCAGTACTTC | CASRRHGRYEQYF
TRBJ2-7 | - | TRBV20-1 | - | TGCAGTGCCCCCCCGGCTAGGGATTCCTACGAGCAGTACTTC | CSAPPARDSYEQYF
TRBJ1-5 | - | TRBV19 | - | TGTGCCAGTAGTATAATCGACGGAAGAAGCAATCAGCCCCAGCATTTT | CASSIIDGRSNQPQHF
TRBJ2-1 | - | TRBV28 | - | TGTGCCAGCAATGATGGGACAATCACTTACAATGAGCAGTTCTTC | CASNDGTITYNEQFF
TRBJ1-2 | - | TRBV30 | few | TGTGCCTGGAGTGCAACGGGGGGGGATGGCTACACCTTC | CAWSATGGDGYTF
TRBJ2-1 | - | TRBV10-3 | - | TGTGCCATCGGCCCGAACAATGAGCAGTTCTTC | CAIGPNNEQFF
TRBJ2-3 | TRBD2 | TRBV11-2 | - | TGTGCCAGCAGCCCTATCGGACTAGCGGGGGTCACAGATACGCAGTATTTT | CASSPIGLAGVTDTQYF
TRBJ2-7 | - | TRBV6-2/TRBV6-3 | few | TGTGCCAGCAGTTACTCTCTGGGTGTTCCGCCCTACGAGCAGTACTTC | CASSYSLGVPPYEQYF
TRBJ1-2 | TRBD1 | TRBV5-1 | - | TGCGCCAGCAGCTTGGGGAACAGGGGCGACGGGCTCGGCTACACCTTC | CASSLGNRGDGLGYTF
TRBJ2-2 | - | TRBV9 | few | TGTGCCAGCAGCGTAGTTGTCGGCTCCGGGGAGCTGTTTTTT | CASSVVVGSGELFF
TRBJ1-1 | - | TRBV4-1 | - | TGCGCCAGCAGCCAAGACCGGCAGGGGAACACTGAAGCTTTCTTT | CASSQDRQGNTEAFF
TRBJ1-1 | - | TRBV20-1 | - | TGCAGTGCTAGACCATACAGGGACACTGAAGCTTTCTTT | CSARPYRDTEAFF
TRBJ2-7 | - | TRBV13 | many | TGTGCCAGCAGCCCTATGGGACTCCCAGACGAGCAGTACTTC | CASSPMGLPDEQYF
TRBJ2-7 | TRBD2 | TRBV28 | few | TGTGCCACCATTAAGACTAGCGGGTCCTACGAGCAGTACTTC | CATIKTSGSYEQYF
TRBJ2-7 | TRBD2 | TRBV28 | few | TGTGCCAGCAGTTTAACTAGCGACCACTACGAGCAGTACTTC | CASSLTSDHYEQYF
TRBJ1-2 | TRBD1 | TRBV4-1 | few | TGCGCCAGCAGTGTCCCGGGACAGGCGTTGAGGGGCTACACCTTC | CASSVPGQALRGYTF
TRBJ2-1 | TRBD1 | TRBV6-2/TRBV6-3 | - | TGTGCCAGCAGTTACTCGAGAGGGCAGGGGGCGATCAATGAGCAGTTCTTC | CASSYSRGQGAINEQFF
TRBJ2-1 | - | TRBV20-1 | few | TGCAGTGCGCGCGGACTGGCGGACAGCTCCTACAATGAGCAGTTCTTC | CSARGLADSSYNEQFF
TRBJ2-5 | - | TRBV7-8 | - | TGTGCCAGCAGCTCGAGAAGGCAGGGAGCACAAGAGACCCAGTACTTC | CASSSRRQGAQETQYF
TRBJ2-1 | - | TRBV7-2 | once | TGTGCCAGCAGCATCAAGAGTTTCAATGAGCAGTTCTTC | CASSIKSFNEQFF
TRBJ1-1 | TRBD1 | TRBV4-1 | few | TGCGCCAGCAGCCAAGTGACAGGGTATAGCACTGAAGCTTTCTTT | CASSQVTGYSTEAFF
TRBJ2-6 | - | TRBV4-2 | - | TGTGCCAGCAGCCTCAGAAAAGGCCCTGGGGGCTCTGGGGCCAACGTCCTGACTTTC | CASSLRKGPGGSGANVLTF
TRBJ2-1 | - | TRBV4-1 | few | TGCGCCAGCAGCCCGACTTTCGGAAGCTCCTACAATGAGCAGTTCTTC | CASSPTFGSSYNEQFF
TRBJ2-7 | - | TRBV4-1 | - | TGCGCCAGCAGCCAGGGTTTGGGCGGGGGCCTCTCCTACGAGCAGTACTTC | CASSQGLGGGLSYEQYF
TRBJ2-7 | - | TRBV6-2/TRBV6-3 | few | TGTGCCAGCCAGAGGGGGACTTACTCCTACGAGCAGTACTTC | CASQRGTYSYEQYF
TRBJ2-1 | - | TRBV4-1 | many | - | CASSQPRVGQGNPERFF